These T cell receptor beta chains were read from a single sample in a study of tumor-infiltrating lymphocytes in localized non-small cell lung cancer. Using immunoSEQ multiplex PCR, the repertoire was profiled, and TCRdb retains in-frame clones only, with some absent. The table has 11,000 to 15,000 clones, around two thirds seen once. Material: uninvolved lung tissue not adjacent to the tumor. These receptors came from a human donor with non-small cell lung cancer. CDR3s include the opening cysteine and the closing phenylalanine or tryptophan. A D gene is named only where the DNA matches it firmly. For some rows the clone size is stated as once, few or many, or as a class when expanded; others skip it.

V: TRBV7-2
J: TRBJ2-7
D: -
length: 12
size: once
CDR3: CASSLGSYEQYF
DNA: TGTGCCAGCAGCTTAGGTTCCTACGAGCAGTACTTC

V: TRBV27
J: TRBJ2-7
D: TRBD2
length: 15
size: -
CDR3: CASSNRLAEAYEQYF
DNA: TGTGCCAGCAGCAATCGACTAGCGGAGGCCTACGAGCAGTACTTC

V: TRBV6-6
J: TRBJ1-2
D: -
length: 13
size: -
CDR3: CASSPTANYGYTF
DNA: TGTGCCAGCAGCCCAACAGCTAACTATGGCTACACCTTC

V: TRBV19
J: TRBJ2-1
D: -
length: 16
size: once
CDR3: CASSIYQPSGYNEQFF
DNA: TGTGCCAGTAGTATTTACCAGCCTTCAGGCTACAATGAGCAGTTCTTC

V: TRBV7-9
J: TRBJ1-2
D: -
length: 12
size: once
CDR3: CASSLDVFGYTF
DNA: TGTGCCAGCAGCTTAGACGTCTTTGGCTACACCTTC

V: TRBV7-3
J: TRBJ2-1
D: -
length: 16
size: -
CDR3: CASSPPSAGSYNEQFF
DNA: TGTGCCAGCAGCCCACCGAGTGCAGGCTCCTACAATGAGCAGTTCTTC

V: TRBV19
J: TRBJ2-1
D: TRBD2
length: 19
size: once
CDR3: CASSIHPGTSGGLYNEQFF
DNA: TGTGCCAGTAGTATACACCCAGGGACTAGCGGGGGGTTATACAATGAGCAGTTCTTC

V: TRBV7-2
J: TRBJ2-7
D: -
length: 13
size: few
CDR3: CASSLMGAYEQYF
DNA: TGTGCCAGCAGCCTGATGGGAGCGTACGAGCAGTACTTC

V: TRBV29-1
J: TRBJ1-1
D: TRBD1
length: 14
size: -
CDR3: CSVAKQGGNTEAFF
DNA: TGCAGCGTAGCCAAACAGGGGGGGAACACTGAAGCTTTCTTT

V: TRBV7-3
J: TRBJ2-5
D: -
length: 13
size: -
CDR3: CASSYGGQMTQYF
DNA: TGTGCCAGCAGCTACGGGGGGCAGATGACCCAGTACTTC

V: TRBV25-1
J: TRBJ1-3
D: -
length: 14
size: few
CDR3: CASSDRFAGNTIYF
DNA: TGTGCCAGCAGCGACAGGTTCGCTGGAAACACCATATATTTT

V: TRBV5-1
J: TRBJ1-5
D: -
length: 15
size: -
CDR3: CASSLGPFSNQPQHF
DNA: TGCGCCAGCAGCTTGGGTCCGTTTAGCAATCAGCCCCAGCATTTT

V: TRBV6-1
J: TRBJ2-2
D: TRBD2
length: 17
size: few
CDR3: CASSVTSGRARDGELFF
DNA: TGTGCCAGCAGTGTGACTAGCGGGAGGGCCCGGGACGGGGAGCTGTTTTTT

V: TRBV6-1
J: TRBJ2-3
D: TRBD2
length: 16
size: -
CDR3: CASSAHSGTGTDTQYF
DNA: TGTGCCAGCAGTGCTCATAGCGGGACGGGCACAGATACGCAGTATTTT

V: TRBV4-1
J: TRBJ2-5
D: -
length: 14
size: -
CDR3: CASSDTGNQETQYF
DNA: TGCGCCAGCAGCGATACAGGGAACCAAGAGACCCAGTACTTC